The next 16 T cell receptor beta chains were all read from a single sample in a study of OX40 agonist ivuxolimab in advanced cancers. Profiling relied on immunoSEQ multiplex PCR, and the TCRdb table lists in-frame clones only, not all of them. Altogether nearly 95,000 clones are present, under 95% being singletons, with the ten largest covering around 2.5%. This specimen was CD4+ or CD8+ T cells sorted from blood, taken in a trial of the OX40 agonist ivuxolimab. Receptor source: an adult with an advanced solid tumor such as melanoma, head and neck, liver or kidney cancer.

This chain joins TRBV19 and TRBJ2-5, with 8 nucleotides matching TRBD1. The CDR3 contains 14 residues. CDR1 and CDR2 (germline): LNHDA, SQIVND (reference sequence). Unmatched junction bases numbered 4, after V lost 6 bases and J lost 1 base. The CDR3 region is CASRTGGPQETQYF. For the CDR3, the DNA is TGTGCCAGTAGAACAGGGGGGCCCCAAGAGACCCAGTACTTC.

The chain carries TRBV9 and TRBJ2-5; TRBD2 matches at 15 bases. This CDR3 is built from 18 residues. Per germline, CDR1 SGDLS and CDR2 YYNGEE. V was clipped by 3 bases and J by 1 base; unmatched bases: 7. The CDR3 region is CASSGGLAGGTAQETQYF. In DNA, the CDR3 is TGTGCCAGCAGCGGTGGACTAGCGGGGGGGACCGCCCAAGAGACCCAGTACTTC.

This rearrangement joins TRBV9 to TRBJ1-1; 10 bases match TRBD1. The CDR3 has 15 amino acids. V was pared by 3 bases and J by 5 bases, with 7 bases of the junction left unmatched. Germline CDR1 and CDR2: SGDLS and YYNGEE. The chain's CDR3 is CASSAPTGGRTEAFF. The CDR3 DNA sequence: TGTGCCAGCAGCGCCCCGACAGGGGGCAGAACTGAAGCTTTCTTT.

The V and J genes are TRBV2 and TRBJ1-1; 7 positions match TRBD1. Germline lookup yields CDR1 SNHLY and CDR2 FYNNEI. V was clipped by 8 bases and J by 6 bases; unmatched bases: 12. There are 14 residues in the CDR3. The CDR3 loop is CASALTGKGAEAFF. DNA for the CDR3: TGTGCCAGCGCCTTGACAGGGAAGGGGGCTGAAGCTTTCTTT.

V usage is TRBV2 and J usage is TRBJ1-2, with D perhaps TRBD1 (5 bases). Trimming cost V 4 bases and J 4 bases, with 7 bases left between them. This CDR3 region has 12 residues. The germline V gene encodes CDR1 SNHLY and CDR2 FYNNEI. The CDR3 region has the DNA TGTGCCAGCAGTGGACAGTTCTATGGCTACACCTTC. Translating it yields CASSGQFYGYTF.

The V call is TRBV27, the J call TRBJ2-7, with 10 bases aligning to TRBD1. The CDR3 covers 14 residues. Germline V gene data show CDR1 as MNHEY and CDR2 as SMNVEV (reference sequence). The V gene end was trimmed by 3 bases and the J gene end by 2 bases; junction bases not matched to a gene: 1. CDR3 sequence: CASSLTGGPYEQYF. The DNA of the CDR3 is TGTGCCAGCAGTTTGACAGGGGGCCCCTACGAGCAGTACTTC.

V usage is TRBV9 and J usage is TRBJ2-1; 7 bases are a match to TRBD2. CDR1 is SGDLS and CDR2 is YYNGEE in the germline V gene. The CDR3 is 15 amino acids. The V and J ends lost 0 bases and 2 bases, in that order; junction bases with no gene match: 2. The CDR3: CASSVGGSAYNEQFF. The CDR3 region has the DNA TGTGCCAGCAGCGTAGGCGGGAGTGCCTACAATGAGCAGTTCTTC.

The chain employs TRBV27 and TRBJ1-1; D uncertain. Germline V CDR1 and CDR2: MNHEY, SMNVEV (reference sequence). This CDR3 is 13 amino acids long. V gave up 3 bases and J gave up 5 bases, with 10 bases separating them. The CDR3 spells CASSLGSSTEAFF. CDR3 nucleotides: TGTGCCAGCAGTTTGGGCAGTTCTACTGAAGCTTTCTTT.

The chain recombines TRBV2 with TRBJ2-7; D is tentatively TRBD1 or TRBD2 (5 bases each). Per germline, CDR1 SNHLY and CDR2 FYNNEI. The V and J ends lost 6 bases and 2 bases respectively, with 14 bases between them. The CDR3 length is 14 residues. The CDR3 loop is CASSETGATYEQYF. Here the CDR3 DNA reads TGTGCCAGCAGCGAGACCGGGGCCACCTACGAGCAGTACTTC.

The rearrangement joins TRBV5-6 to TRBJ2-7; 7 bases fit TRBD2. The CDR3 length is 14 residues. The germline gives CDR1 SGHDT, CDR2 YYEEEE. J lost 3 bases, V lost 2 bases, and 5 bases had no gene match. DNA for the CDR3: TGTGCCAGCAGCTTCGGGACTAACATCTACGAGCAGTACTTC. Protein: CASSFGTNIYEQYF.

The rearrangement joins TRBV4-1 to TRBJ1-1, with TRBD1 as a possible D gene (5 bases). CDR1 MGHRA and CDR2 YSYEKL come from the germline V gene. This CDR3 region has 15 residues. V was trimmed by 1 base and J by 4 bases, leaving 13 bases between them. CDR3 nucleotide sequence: TGCGCCAGCAGCCAAGTTAATGGGGGAGGCACTGAAGCTTTCTTT. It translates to CASSQVNGGGTEAFF.

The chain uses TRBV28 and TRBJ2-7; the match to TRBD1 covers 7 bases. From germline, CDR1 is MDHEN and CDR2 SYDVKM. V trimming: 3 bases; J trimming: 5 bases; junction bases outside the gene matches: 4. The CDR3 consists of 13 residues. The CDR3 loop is CASSFWQGDEQYF. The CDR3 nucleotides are TGTGCCAGCAGTTTTTGGCAGGGGGACGAGCAGTACTTC.

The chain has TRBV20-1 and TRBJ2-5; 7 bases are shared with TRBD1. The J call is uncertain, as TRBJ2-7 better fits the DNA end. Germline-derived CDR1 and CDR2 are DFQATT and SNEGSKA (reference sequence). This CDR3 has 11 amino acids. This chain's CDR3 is CSAPRDSEQYF. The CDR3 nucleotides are TGCAGTGCACCGAGGGACAGCGAGCAGTACTTC.

The CDR3, as DNA: TGTGCCAGCAGCTTACCGAGCTCCTACGAGCAGTACTTC. Amino acids: CASSLPSSYEQYF. This chain connects TRBV7-8 to TRBJ2-7; D is ambiguous. In germline, CDR1 is SGHVS, CDR2 FQNEAQ. With 2 bases removed from V and 0 bases from J, the gap between germline ends came to 5 bases. There are 13 residues in the CDR3.

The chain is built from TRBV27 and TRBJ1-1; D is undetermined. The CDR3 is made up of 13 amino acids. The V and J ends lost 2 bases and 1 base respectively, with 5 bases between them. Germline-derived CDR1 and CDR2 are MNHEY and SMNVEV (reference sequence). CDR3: CASSLHENTEAFF. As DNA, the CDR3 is TGTGCCAGCAGTTTACACGAGAACACTGAAGCTTTCTTT.

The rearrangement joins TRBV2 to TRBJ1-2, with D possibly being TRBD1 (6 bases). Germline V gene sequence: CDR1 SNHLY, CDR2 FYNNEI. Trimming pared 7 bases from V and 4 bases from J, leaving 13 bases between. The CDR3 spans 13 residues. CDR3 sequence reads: CASTEGGPYGYTF. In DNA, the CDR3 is TGTGCCAGCACGGAGGGGGGGCCCTATGGCTACACCTTC.